This record concerns one T cell receptor (beta chain) sequence. Original handling: The assay estimated nucleated cells by amplifying reference gene primers. Assay used: immunoSEQ multiplex PCR; TCRdb lists only in-frame clones, some missing. The DNA gave D and trimming, while V, J and clone size come from that table. The sample records around 250,000 clones, roughly 80% being singletons. This sample was included in a study of blood T cell repertoires in COVID-19. Study-level background: The samples span acute and convalescent COVID-19 from the United States, Italy and Spain.

Germline V gene lookup returns CDR1 LGHNA and CDR2 YNFKEQ. The CDR3 is 13 residues long. The V segment lost 5 bases and the J segment 4 bases; nucleotides outside the gene matches: 2. This rearrangement joins TRBV4-2 to TRBJ1-5, with TRBD1 identical over 7 bases. The sample consisted of peripheral blood. The origin of this receptor is a woman aged 18 to 35 with acute or convalescent COVID-19. CDR3 region: CASSAQGNQPQHF. DNA of the CDR3: TGTGCCAGCAGCGCACAGGGGAATCAGCCCCAGCATTTT.